This T cell receptor (beta chain) was sequenced during a study of T cells in Graves' hyperthyroidism and ophthalmopathy. Amplification of TCR beta CDR3 regions used RNA as the template. Initially, a first-round RT-PCR of the TCR CDR3 employed the HTBI primer set. TCRdb ran MiXCR on the multiplex PCR reads and lists one entry per CDR3 protein. The sample comprises about 210,000 distinct CDR3 sequences, approximately 17% of which are singletons, and approximately 50% rests with the top ten. Sequencing used blood. This sequence originates from a man aged 45-60 years with Graves' hyperthyroidism.

The DNA of the CDR3 is TGTGCCAGCAGCCCGGGGCAGGATGAGCAGTTCTTC. Translating it yields CASSPGQDEQFF. The chain combines TRBV2 with TRBJ2-1; D may correspond to TRBD1 or TRBD2 (5 bases each). The V end was cut by 6 bases, the J end by 8 bases, with 11 bases between. The CDR3 is 12 amino acids. Germline assignment: CDR1 SNHLY and CDR2 FYNNEI.